Listed below are T cell receptor beta chains from one sample, sequenced in a study of T cell responses to AZD1222 COVID-19 vaccine. TCRdb's copy holds only in-frame clones and misses some; the assay was immunoSEQ multiplex PCR. The sample lists 150,000 to 160,000 clones; 90% were seen once. The sequences come from peripheral blood, collected on day 0 of AZD1222 vaccination. The receptors come from an adult in good health. Both conserved end residues are part of each CDR3. The size of a clone is reported for some rows only, either as once, few or many, or as a class for expanded clones.

. | TRBJ2-6 | TRBV5-1 | CASSLVAQGAGANVLTF
. | TRBJ1-2 | TRBV5-1 | CASSAGMNGYTF
. | TRBJ2-7 | TRBV4-1 | CASSRQGTRILEQYF
once | TRBJ1-1 | TRBV3-1/TRBV3-2 | CASSQAAAGVTEAFF
. | TRBJ2-5 | TRBV25-1 | CASSEYSLETQYF
. | TRBJ2-3 | TRBV30 | CAWTIGGRGTDTQYF
once | TRBJ1-5 | TRBV2 | CASSPGRDPHF
. | TRBJ2-7 | TRBV28 | CASSLDGYEQYF
. | TRBJ1-1 | TRBV19 | CASSKDGLNTEAFF
. | TRBJ1-1 | TRBV5-1 | CASTREGAGNTEAFF
. | TRBJ1-4 | TRBV6-1 | CASSELSVGVGGNGEKLFF
. | TRBJ1-2 | TRBV12-3/TRBV12-4 | CASKEATNYGYTF
. | TRBJ2-5 | TRBV7-8 | CASRPDRALQETQYF
once | TRBJ2-3 | TRBV7-9 | CASSQTGSGRRTDTQYF
. | TRBJ2-2 | TRBV23-1 | CAIPMGFPGPNTGELFF
. | TRBJ1-2 | TRBV11-3 | CASSHGDSNYGYTF